These 27 T cell receptor beta chains were all obtained from the same sample, sequenced in a study of shared clonotypes between healthy human individuals. Method: immunoSEQ multiplex PCR; TCRdb's copy keeps in-frame clones and lacks some. Counted here are over 95,000 clones, around 65% occurring once; the ten biggest clones make up roughly 23%. Material: memory CD8+ T cells sorted from blood. Subset noted: CD45RO+ cells pooled with CCR7-negative TemRA cells. These receptors originate from a woman younger than 45 in good health.

The rearrangement uses TRBV7-9 and TRBJ2-2; possible D gene TRBD2, 6 bases. In germline, CDR1 is SEHNR, CDR2 FQNEAQ (reference sequence). V lost 4 bases to trimming and J lost 3 bases, with 24 bases between them. This CDR3 spans 19 amino acids. Here the CDR3 reads CASSSHWDWFNIHTGELFF. The CDR3 bases are TGTGCCAGCAGCTCGCACTGGGACTGGTTTAACATACACACCGGGGAGCTGTTTTTT.

Concerning this clone: The identical CDR3 is also encoded by other nucleotide sequences in the sample. The chain has TRBV27 and TRBJ1-5, with D tentatively TRBD1 (5 bases). In germline, CDR1 is MNHEY, CDR2 SMNVEV (reference sequence). V was shortened by 2 bases and J by 1 base, with 9 bases between the two germline ends. This CDR3 has 15 residues. This CDR3 is CASSLGGGSNQPQHF. In nucleotides, the CDR3 is TGTGCCAGCAGTTTAGGGGGAGGAAGCAATCAGCCCCAGCATTTT.

This sequence joins TRBV18 and TRBJ2-2, with D unclear. The CDR3 is made up of 16 amino acids. The germline CDR1 and CDR2 sequences are KGHSH and LQKENI. V dropped 1 base and J dropped 6 bases, with 15 bases sitting between them. CDR3 in amino acids: CASSPRSDTRAGELFF. The CDR3, as DNA: TGTGCCAGCTCACCACGGAGCGACACCCGGGCCGGGGAGCTGTTTTTT.

This chain links TRBV18 with TRBJ2-7; D possibly corresponds to TRBD1 (6 bases). Germline V gene lookup returns CDR1 KGHSH and CDR2 LQKENI. The CDR3 loop spans 13 amino acids. Trimming left V 4 bases short and J 3 bases short, with 10 bases between. CDR3: CASSHGQSYEQYF. In DNA, the CDR3 is TGTGCCAGCTCACACGGACAGAGCTACGAGCAGTACTTC. Using reference TRBV18 and TRBJ2-7 for the parts outside the CDR3, the full variable domain is NAGVMQNPRHLVRRRGQEARLRCSPMKGHSHVYWYRQLPEEGLKFMVYLQKENIIDESGMPKERFSAEFPKEGPSILRIQQVVRGDSAAYFCASSHGQSYEQYFGPGTRLTVT.

The V call is TRBV29-1, the J call TRBJ2-7, with 7 bases lining up with TRBD1. V shed 1 base, J shed 4 bases, and the junction held 7 bases outside the gene matches. CDR3 length: 14 amino acids. CDR1 and CDR2 from the germline V gene are SQVTM and ANQGSEA. CDR3 amino acids: CSVEGGNRGYEQYF. The DNA of the CDR3 is TGCAGCGTTGAAGGGGGGAACAGGGGTTACGAGCAGTACTTC.

This rearrangement joins TRBV2 to TRBJ1-1, with 7 bases that match TRBD1. This CDR3 contains 18 residues. Germline V gene data show CDR1 as SNHLY and CDR2 as FYNNEI. The V gene end was trimmed by 3 bases and the J gene end by 0 bases; junction bases not matched to a gene: 13. The CDR3 nucleotides are TGTGCCAGCAGTGATTATTGGGACAGCCAGAAAATGAACACTGAAGCTTTCTTT. It codes for CASSDYWDSQKMNTEAFF.

The V and J genes are TRBV15 and TRBJ1-5, with unresolved D. Germline CDR1 and CDR2: LNHNV and YYDKDF (reference sequence). Between the trimmed V and J ends, which lost 1 base and 7 bases, there was a span of 11 bases. The CDR3 is 14 residues long. The CDR3 region is CATSRALRSQPQHF. Written as DNA, the CDR3 is TGTGCCACCAGCAGAGCGCTCCGCTCCCAGCCCCAGCATTTT.

The chain links TRBV7-8 to TRBJ2-7; 7 bases line up with TRBD2. V dropped 3 bases and J dropped 2; count of bases not matched to a gene: 4. The length of the CDR3 is 14 residues. Germline CDR1 SGHVS, CDR2 FQNEAQ. CDR3 coding DNA: TGTGCCAGCAGCTTGGGGACTACGGCCTACGAGCAGTACTTC. It codes for CASSLGTTAYEQYF.

The chain is built from TRBV19 and TRBJ2-5; D remains unclear. This CDR3 region has 15 residues. Per germline, CDR1 LNHDA and CDR2 SQIVND (reference sequence). Trimming removed 3 bases from V and 5 bases from J, with 16 bases in between. The chain's CDR3 is CASSIWTLEEETQYF. The DNA for the CDR3 is TGTGCCAGTAGTATCTGGACCCTTGAGGAGGAGACCCAGTACTTC.

The chain has TRBV18 and TRBJ2-7; 7 bases are a match to TRBD2. The CDR3 spans 16 residues. Losses at the gene ends were 0 bases for V and 2 bases for J; bases not matched to a gene: 7. Germline V gives CDR1 KGHSH, CDR2 LQKENI. The CDR3 spells CASSPPRLAHTYEQYF. The CDR3 bases are TGTGCCAGCTCACCACCCAGACTAGCCCACACCTACGAGCAGTACTTC.

This clone was counted at least ten times. The gene calls are TRBV11-2 and TRBJ2-2; D remains unclear. Germline V gives CDR1 SGHAT, CDR2 FQNNGV. The germline V and J ends were trimmed by 9 bases and 7 bases, with 9 bases remaining between them. This CDR3 is built from 11 residues. The CDR3, as DNA: TGTGCCAGTAGAATAATCGGGGAGCTGTTTTTT. Protein sequence: CASRIIGELFF.

The chain joins TRBV7-9 to TRBJ2-7, with TRBD1 identical over 10 bases. Trimming removed 5 bases from V and 2 bases from J; junction bases left unmatched: 6. Germline assignment: CDR1 SEHNR and CDR2 FQNEAQ (reference sequence). The CDR3 runs 15 residues. In nucleotides, the CDR3 is TGTGCCAGCAGCCGAAACGACAGGGGGCCCTACGAGCAGTACTTC. Amino acid sequence: CASSRNDRGPYEQYF.

The chain combines TRBV29-1 with TRBJ2-1, with 11 bases that match TRBD2. Germline values: CDR1 SQVTM, CDR2 ANQGSEA. CDR3 length: 15 residues. With 6 bases clipped from V and 6 bases from J, the junction kept 10 bases outside the gene matches. CDR3 residues: CSVTGLAEYANEQFF. DNA of the CDR3: TGCAGCGTGACGGGACTAGCGGAGTACGCCAATGAGCAGTTCTTC.

The chain uses TRBV30 and TRBJ1-1; D remains unclear. Trimming shortened V by 3 bases and J by 0 bases, and 2 bases separated the two germline ends. The CDR3 spans 11 residues. Germline CDR1 and CDR2: GTSNPN and SVGIG (reference sequence). CDR3 coding DNA: TGTGCCTGGAGAATGAACACTGAAGCTTTCTTT. As protein: CAWRMNTEAFF.

V is TRBV5-1 and J is TRBJ2-1; TRBD2 might be the D (6 bases). V was trimmed by 4 bases and J by 2 bases, leaving 10 bases between them. This CDR3 has 14 residues. Germline-derived CDR1 and CDR2 are SGHRS and YFSETQ. The CDR3 coding sequence is TGCGCCAGCAGCCGGGACTTCACCTACAATGAGCAGTTCTTC. As protein: CASSRDFTYNEQFF.

The V gene is TRBV25-1, the J gene TRBJ2-5; 9 nucleotides align to TRBD2. Germline V gives CDR1 MGHDK, CDR2 SYGVNS. J was trimmed by 2 bases and V by 3 bases; bases with no gene match: 7. The CDR3 is made up of 16 amino acids. CDR3: CASSDSPSGVQETQYF. CDR3 DNA: TGTGCCAGCAGTGATTCCCCTAGCGGGGTTCAAGAGACCCAGTACTTC.

The chain has TRBV4-1 and TRBJ1-2; D not resolved. The CDR3 sequence is 13 residues long. Between the trimmed V and J ends, which lost 4 bases and 1 base, there was a span of 7 bases. CDR1 and CDR2 (germline): MGHRA, YSYEKL. The CDR3 bases are TGCGCCAGCAGCCCCGGGAGTAACTATGGCTACACCTTC. Its translation: CASSPGSNYGYTF.

The V call is TRBV5-1, the J call TRBJ2-1; 10 bases are shared with TRBD2. From germline, CDR1 is SGHRS and CDR2 YFSETQ. The CDR3 is 15 amino acids. V shed 2 bases, J shed 1 base, and the junction held 0 bases outside the gene matches. The CDR3 nucleotides are TGCGCCAGCAGCTTACTAGCGGGATCCTACAATGAGCAGTTCTTC. Translation: CASSLLAGSYNEQFF.

This rearrangement joins TRBV19 to TRBJ1-2, with D perhaps matching TRBD1 (5 bases). The CDR3 covers 15 residues. The germline V gene has CDR1 LNHDA and CDR2 SQIVND (reference sequence). The V end lost 3 bases, the J end lost 2 bases, and 13 bases lay between the germline ends. The CDR3 loop is CASSIVGTENYGYTF. CDR3 nucleotide sequence: TGTGCCAGTAGTATTGTGGGGACGGAGAACTATGGCTACACCTTC.

The chain couples TRBV2 to TRBJ2-1, with 8 bases matching TRBD2. The CDR3 covers 15 residues. After removal of 7 bases from V and 0 bases from J, the junction contained 5 bases not matched to a gene. CDR1 and CDR2 from the germline V gene are SNHLY and FYNNEI. The CDR3 is CASTMSGSSYNEQFF. DNA for the CDR3: TGTGCCAGCACTATGAGCGGGAGCTCCTACAATGAGCAGTTCTTC.

The J gene is TRBJ2-7, the V gene TRBV11-2, with 12 bases matching TRBD2. Losses at the gene ends were 4 bases for V and 6 bases for J; bases not matched to a gene: 4. The CDR3 runs to 14 residues. Germline loops: CDR1 SGHAT, CDR2 FQNNGV. DNA for the CDR3: TGTGCCAGCAGCTCGGGACTAGCGGGTCCCGAGCAGTACTTC. This sequence encodes CASSSGLAGPEQYF.

This chain links TRBV19 with TRBJ1-3, with 11 bases matching TRBD1. The CDR3 is 14 amino acids. Germline trimming cut 6 bases from V and 8 bases from J; bases unmatched to any gene: 6. The germline V gene encodes CDR1 LNHDA and CDR2 SQIVND (reference sequence). The CDR3 sequence: CASSRTGGVYTIYF. In nucleotides, the CDR3 is TGTGCCAGTAGCCGGACAGGGGGCGTATACACCATATATTTT.

CDR3 region: CASSYSLSHHEQYF. CDR3 sequence (DNA): TGTGCCAGCAGTTACTCACTGTCTCACCACGAGCAGTACTTC. The J gene is TRBJ2-7, the V gene TRBV6-5; no reliable D call. The CDR3 extends over 14 amino acids. Trimming pared 0 bases from V and 5 bases from J, leaving 11 bases between. Germline CDR1 is MNHEY and CDR2 is SVGAGI.

V is TRBV6-1 and J is TRBJ2-7; TRBD1 agrees at 7 bases. Trimming cost V 2 bases and J 0 bases; bases outside gene matches: 4. From germline, CDR1 is MNHNS and CDR2 SASEGT. The CDR3 runs 15 residues. The CDR3 sequence: CASSERAGGSYEQYF. The CDR3 coding sequence is TGTGCCAGCAGTGAAAGGGCAGGGGGCTCCTACGAGCAGTACTTC.

This chain joins TRBV7-1 and TRBJ1-5; 7 bases match TRBD1. TRBV7-1 belongs to the ORF category, with a function that is uncertain. The CDR3 has 14 residues. V gave up 5 bases and J gave up 9 bases; unmatched junction bases: 10. CDR3: CASSPDRESRPQHF. CDR3 bases: TGTGCCAGCAGCCCTGACAGGGAATCGCGGCCCCAGCATTTT.

V is TRBV23-1 and J is TRBJ2-7; a weak D match, TRBD2 (7 bases). TRBV23-1 is marked as an open reading frame, function uncertain. The CDR3 runs to 15 residues. The V and J ends lost 3 bases and 5 bases respectively, with 17 bases between them. CDR3 region: CASSQPRGGSDEQYF. The CDR3 bases are TGCGCCAGCAGTCAGCCTAGGGGGGGATCTGACGAGCAGTACTTC.

This chain uses TRBV27 with TRBJ1-1, with no clear D. The CDR3 loop spans 13 amino acids. Germline assignment: CDR1 MNHEY and CDR2 SMNVEV (reference sequence). V lost 5 bases and J lost 8, with 15 bases in between. CDR3: CASSPTADLEAFF. Here the CDR3 DNA reads TGTGCCAGCAGTCCCACGGCCGATCTAGAAGCTTTCTTT.